These T cell receptor beta chains were read from a single sample in a study of technical replicates of blood from several donors. The method was immunoSEQ multiplex PCR; TCRdb's version includes in-frame clones alone and lacks a portion of them. The sample carries approximately 53,000 clones, about 96% recorded once. Input material: T cells isolated from PBMCs. The receptors originated from a human donor in good health. Both conserved end residues are part of each CDR3. A D gene is named only where the DNA matches it firmly. Not all rows give a size; the values are once, few, many and, for expanded clones, a class.

CDR3aa: CASSIDLGTASYEQYF; CDR3nt: TGTGCCAGTAGTATAGATCTAGGGACAGCCTCTTACGAGCAGTACTTC; len: 16; abundance: once; d_gene: TRBD1; v_gene: TRBV19; j_gene: TRBJ2-7
CDR3aa: CASSLGRTEQYF; CDR3nt: TGTGCCAGCAGTTTAGGTAGGACTGAGCAGTACTTC; len: 12; abundance: .; d_gene: .; v_gene: TRBV6-5; j_gene: TRBJ2-7
CDR3aa: CASSPRGLDQPQHF; CDR3nt: TGTGCCAGTAGTCCCAGGGGGCTGGATCAGCCCCAGCATTTT; len: 14; abundance: .; d_gene: TRBD1; v_gene: TRBV19; j_gene: TRBJ1-5
CDR3aa: CASSKGVGGRNEQFF; CDR3nt: TGTGCCAGCAGCAAAGGGGTAGGGGGTCGCAATGAGCAGTTCTTC; len: 15; abundance: .; d_gene: .; v_gene: TRBV11-2; j_gene: TRBJ2-1
CDR3aa: CASSGTQNQPQHF; CDR3nt: TGTGCCAGCAGCGGGACTCAGAATCAGCCCCAGCATTTT; len: 13; abundance: .; d_gene: .; v_gene: TRBV6-5; j_gene: TRBJ1-5
CDR3aa: CASSERELAGVGEQYF; CDR3nt: TGTGCCAGCAGCGAGCGCGAACTAGCGGGAGTAGGCGAGCAGTACTTC; len: 16; abundance: .; d_gene: TRBD2; v_gene: TRBV5-4; j_gene: TRBJ2-7
CDR3aa: CASSEALSSRNTGELFF; CDR3nt: TGTGCCAGCAGTGAAGCGCTGTCTAGCAGAAACACCGGGGAGCTGTTTTTT; len: 17; abundance: once; d_gene: .; v_gene: TRBV6-1; j_gene: TRBJ2-2
CDR3aa: CSVRTGVSLDEQYF; CDR3nt: TGCAGCGTTCGAACGGGAGTATCTCTAGACGAGCAGTACTTC; len: 14; abundance: .; d_gene: .; v_gene: TRBV29-1; j_gene: TRBJ2-7
CDR3aa: CASSRTQYNEQFF; CDR3nt: TGTGCCAGCAGTCGCACTCAATACAATGAGCAGTTCTTC; len: 13; abundance: .; d_gene: .; v_gene: TRBV25-1; j_gene: TRBJ2-1
CDR3aa: CSVEAAAGNTIYF; CDR3nt: TGCAGCGTTGAAGCGGCAGCGGGAAACACCATATATTTT; len: 13; abundance: .; d_gene: .; v_gene: TRBV29-1; j_gene: TRBJ1-3
CDR3aa: CASSLIALAGQEETQYF; CDR3nt: TGTGCCAGCAGCTTAATTGCGCTAGCGGGCCAAGAAGAGACCCAGTACTTC; len: 17; abundance: .; d_gene: TRBD2; v_gene: TRBV7-2; j_gene: TRBJ2-5
CDR3aa: CASSLPGVLYEQYF; CDR3nt: TGTGCCAGCAGCTTACCGGGAGTGCTCTACGAGCAGTACTTC; len: 14; abundance: .; d_gene: .; v_gene: TRBV7-9; j_gene: TRBJ2-7
CDR3aa: CASSTPRGGGAEAFF; CDR3nt: TGTGCCAGCAGCACCCCTAGGGGGGGTGGGGCTGAAGCTTTCTTT; len: 15; abundance: .; d_gene: .; v_gene: TRBV7-2; j_gene: TRBJ1-1
CDR3aa: CASSRQGNEQYF; CDR3nt: TGCGCCAGCAGTAGACAGGGTAACGAGCAGTACTTC; len: 12; abundance: .; d_gene: TRBD1; v_gene: TRBV23-1; j_gene: TRBJ2-7
CDR3aa: CASSSGGPNQPQHF; CDR3nt: TGTGCCAGCAGCTCAGGGGGCCCCAATCAGCCCCAGCATTTT; len: 14; abundance: .; d_gene: TRBD1; v_gene: TRBV7-9; j_gene: TRBJ1-5
CDR3aa: CASSQEGLTNNEQFF; CDR3nt: TGCGCCAGCAGCCAAGAGGGGCTAACTAACAATGAGCAGTTCTTC; len: 15; abundance: .; d_gene: .; v_gene: TRBV4-1; j_gene: TRBJ2-1
CDR3aa: CASSLASRVTGELFF; CDR3nt: TGTGCCAGCAGCTTAGCCAGCAGGGTAACCGGGGAGCTGTTTTTT; len: 15; abundance: .; d_gene: .; v_gene: TRBV7-8; j_gene: TRBJ2-2
CDR3aa: CASSQDRGTGVPSHEQYF; CDR3nt: TGTGCCAGCAGCCAAGATAGAGGGACAGGGGTTCCCTCCCACGAGCAGTACTTC; len: 18; abundance: .; d_gene: TRBD1; v_gene: TRBV4-2; j_gene: TRBJ2-7
CDR3aa: CAWSAGDTEAFF; CDR3nt: TGTGCCTGGAGCGCCGGGGACACTGAAGCTTTCTTT; len: 12; abundance: .; d_gene: .; v_gene: TRBV30; j_gene: TRBJ1-1
CDR3aa: CASSQTSGRGNEQFF; CDR3nt: TGTGCCAGCAGCCAGACTAGCGGGAGAGGGAATGAGCAGTTCTTC; len: 15; abundance: .; d_gene: TRBD2; v_gene: TRBV2; j_gene: TRBJ2-1
CDR3aa: CASSQGTSGDTQYF; CDR3nt: TGTGCCAGCAGCCAAGGGACTAGCGGTGATACGCAGTATTTT; len: 14; abundance: .; d_gene: TRBD2; v_gene: TRBV9; j_gene: TRBJ2-3
CDR3aa: CASSLSLGQILSGANVLTF; CDR3nt: TGTGCCAGCAGCTTAAGTTTGGGACAGATTTTGTCTGGGGCCAACGTCCTGACTTTC; len: 19; abundance: .; d_gene: TRBD1; v_gene: TRBV5-6; j_gene: TRBJ2-6
CDR3aa: CAWSGGGQPQHF; CDR3nt: TGTGCCTGGAGTGGAGGGGGCCAGCCCCAGCATTTT; len: 12; abundance: .; d_gene: TRBD1; v_gene: TRBV30; j_gene: TRBJ1-5
CDR3aa: CASSLYLNTEAFF; CDR3nt: TGTGCCAGCAGTTTATACTTGAACACTGAAGCTTTCTTT; len: 13; abundance: .; d_gene: .; v_gene: TRBV27; j_gene: TRBJ1-1